The text below deals with one T cell receptor beta chain. Its target is not known. Sequencing was performed with immunoSEQ multiplex PCR; in TCRdb, only in-frame clones are kept and a portion is missing. The sample contains about 16,000 clones, approximately 85% of which appear only once. J was trimmed by 7 bases and V by 3 bases; bases with no gene match: 7. The CDR3 totals 16 residues. Per germline, CDR1 SGDLS and CDR2 YYNGEE. The record originates from a study of T cell clonotyping in hematopoietic cell transplantation. Findings of the study overall: Without cell sorting, CD4 versus CD8 contributions remain unresolved. Higher Inverse Simpson Index values in graft donor and pretransplant recipient predicted broader posttransplant TCR diversity. Recipient TCR diversity dropped after transplant; expanded clonotypes rose from day 30 to 180. At the given depth, recipient repertoires were over 95% de novo clonotypes.

The source of this sequence is a woman aged 40 to 55 in good health. Some clones in this sample may be carry-over from other donors' samples. Material: peripheral blood mononuclear cells. The chain employs TRBV9 and TRBJ2-2; TRBD2 matches 12 bases. CDR3 protein: CASSARLAGVGGELFF. The DNA for the CDR3 is TGTGCCAGCAGCGCCCGACTAGCGGGAGTGGGCGGGGAGCTGTTTTTT.